The clone carrying this T cell receptor beta chain was seen more than once but under ten times. Its specificity is not known. The CDR3 consists of 15 residues. The germline CDR1 and CDR2 sequences are SGHRS and YFSETQ. Trimming cost V 0 bases and J 3 bases; bases outside gene matches: 3. This record belongs to a study of metastatic and nonmetastatic thyroid tumors. Study-level background: Both malignant and benign thyroid patients supplied peripheral blood and tumor or nodule tissue samples, across which the repertoires of these patients were then compared.

TCRdb recomputed clones from the PCR reads via MiXCR. This sample yields 30,000 or so clones, of which under 25% are seen a single time; more than 12% belongs to the top ten. All patients were treatment-naive before thyroid surgery. Study-level findings and limits: TCR beta diversity was reportedly significantly higher in malignant thyroid tumors than benign nodules, in blood and tumor.

Sequenced input: blood. The chain links TRBV5-1 to TRBJ2-5, with 9 bases lining up with TRBD1. This sequence originates from a female donor with papillary thyroid cancer or a benign thyroid nodule (not recorded which). Some clones in this sample may be carry-over from other donors' samples. CDR3 amino acids: CASSLEGTGKETQYF. CDR3 DNA: TGCGCCAGCAGCTTGGAGGGGACAGGGAAAGAGACCCAGTACTTC. Together with reference TRBV5-1 and TRBJ2-5, the CDR3 gives the full variable domain: KAGVTQTPRYLIKTRGQQVTLSCSPISGHRSVSWYQQTPGQGLQFLFEYFSETQRNKGNFPGRFSGRQFSNSRSEMNVSTLELGDSALYLCASSLEGTGKETQYFGPGTRLLVL.